These T cell receptor beta chains were read from a single sample in a study of blood T cell repertoires in COVID-19. TCRdb keeps only in-frame clones here, not all; method: immunoSEQ multiplex PCR. The sample lists 160,000 or so clones, nearly 80% occurring once. Sequencing was carried out using peripheral blood. Receptors originate from an elderly woman with acute or convalescent COVID-19. CDR3s include the opening cysteine and the closing phenylalanine or tryptophan. The D gene is left open where the match is weak. Some rows have no size entry. The others give once, few or many, or a class for an expanded clone.

j_call clone_size v_call d_call cdr3_aa cdr3_nt
TRBJ2-7 - TRBV18 TRBD2 CASSPRGASGNFEQYF TGTGCCAGCTCACCACGAGGGGCTAGCGGGAATTTCGAGCAGTACTTC
TRBJ1-5 - TRBV2 - CASTRTGGSNQPQHF TGTGCCAGCACCCGAACGGGGGGAAGCAATCAGCCCCAGCATTTT
TRBJ2-2 - TRBV6-1 TRBD1 CASSVAGTGYTGELFF TGTGCCAGCAGTGTAGCCGGGACAGGGTACACCGGGGAGCTGTTTTTT
TRBJ2-5 - TRBV3-1/TRBV3-2 TRBD1 CASSNRGQETQYF TGTGCCAGCAGTAACAGGGGGCAGGAGACCCAGTACTTC
TRBJ2-1 - TRBV24-1 - CATSGGSGNNEQFF TGTGCCACCAGTGGAGGTAGCGGTAACAATGAGCAGTTCTTC
TRBJ2-1 - TRBV30 TRBD2 CAWSGGSGSGGRTYNEQFF TGTGCCTGGAGTGGTGGTAGCGGGAGCGGGGGGAGGACCTACAATGAGCAGTTCTTC
TRBJ1-5 - TRBV27 - CASRGQPSNQPQHF TGTGCCAGCAGAGGACAGCCTAGCAATCAGCCCCAGCATTTT
TRBJ1-6 - TRBV7-3 - CASRQDKPYSPLHF TGTGCCAGCAGACAAGACAAACCCTACTCACCCCTCCACTTT
TRBJ2-7 - TRBV6-5 TRBD2 CASTGGSFYEQYF TGTGCCAGCACCGGGGGGTCTTTCTACGAGCAGTACTTC
TRBJ2-7 few TRBV6-6 - CASMSEGYEQYF TGTGCCAGCATGAGCGAGGGCTACGAGCAGTACTTC
TRBJ2-3 - TRBV6-5 TRBD1 CASSRPGQGTDTQYF TGTGCCAGCAGTCGTCCGGGACAGGGGACAGATACGCAGTATTTT
TRBJ2-5 - TRBV3-1/TRBV3-2 TRBD2 CASSQDRVAGIKETQYF TGTGCCAGCAGCCAAGATCGGGTAGCGGGAATAAAAGAGACCCAGTACTTC
TRBJ2-3 - TRBV7-8 TRBD1 CASSPRTGSRGDTQYF TGTGCCAGCAGCCCCCGGACAGGGAGTCGTGGAGATACGCAGTATTTT
TRBJ2-7 once TRBV11-2 TRBD1 CASSLGDRGPFEQYF TGTGCCAGCAGCTTAGGAGACAGGGGTCCCTTCGAGCAGTACTTC
TRBJ1-4 - TRBV5-4 TRBD1 CASSSNRGLGEKLFF TGTGCCAGCAGCTCTAACAGGGGGCTGGGTGAAAAACTGTTTTTT
TRBJ1-2 - TRBV28 TRBD1 CASSDLGGTGFDYGYTF TGTGCCAGCAGTGACTTGGGGGGGACAGGGTTTGACTATGGCTACACCTTC
TRBJ1-2 - TRBV7-9 - CASSPQGNYGYTF TGTGCCAGCAGCCCACAGGGCAACTATGGCTACACCTTC
TRBJ2-3 once TRBV3-1/TRBV3-2 TRBD2 CASSYLGRVRTDTQYF TGTGCCAGCAGCTATCTTGGGAGGGTCCGCACAGATACGCAGTATTTT
TRBJ2-3 - TRBV10-1 TRBD1 CASSESGQGTDTQYF TGCGCCAGCAGTGAGTCAGGACAGGGCACAGATACGCAGTATTTT
TRBJ2-3 - TRBV12-3/TRBV12-4 - CASRGGDQDTQYF TGTGCCAGCCGAGGGGGGGATCAAGATACGCAGTATTTT
TRBJ1-3 - TRBV28 - CASSLFMGDSGNTIYF TGTGCCAGCAGTTTATTTATGGGAGACTCTGGAAACACCATATATTTT
TRBJ2-2 - TRBV27 TRBD2 CASRSPGLAGGTGELFF TGTGCCAGCCGGTCACCGGGACTAGCGGGGGGAACCGGGGAGCTGTTTTTT
TRBJ2-3 - TRBV2 TRBD2 CASSPAGVADTQYF TGTGCCAGCTCCCCAGCGGGAGTGGCAGATACGCAGTATTTT
TRBJ1-4 - TRBV7-9 TRBD1 CASSLAGTDRNEKLFF TGTGCCAGCAGCTTAGCTGGGACAGACCGAAATGAAAAACTGTTTTTT
TRBJ1-2 - TRBV7-2 - CASSITGSSHYGYTF TGTGCCAGCAGCATAACCGGGAGTTCGCATTATGGCTACACCTTC
TRBJ2-1 once TRBV30 TRBD1 CACLYGTGNEQFF TGTGCCTGTCTTTACGGGACAGGGAATGAGCAGTTCTTC
TRBJ1-1 few TRBV6-5 - CASSYSRGGRGTEAFF TGTGCCAGCAGTTACTCGAGGGGGGGGCGCGGCACTGAAGCTTTCTTT
TRBJ2-3 - TRBV30 TRBD2 CALIKLAGGGDTQYF TGTGCCTTAATCAAACTAGCGGGAGGAGGGGATACGCAGTATTTT
TRBJ1-2 - TRBV23-1 TRBD1 CASSQFLQGYGYTF TGCGCCAGCAGTCAATTCTTACAGGGGTATGGCTACACCTTC
TRBJ2-5 - TRBV6-5 - CASRPGQRQETQYF TGTGCCAGCAGACCCGGACAACGCCAAGAGACCCAGTACTTC
TRBJ2-2 - TRBV5-4 TRBD2 CASSLSGGNTGELFF TGTGCCAGCAGCTTGTCGGGGGGGAACACCGGGGAGCTGTTTTTT
TRBJ1-5 few TRBV18 TRBD1 CASSPDRGLNSNQPQHF TGTGCCAGCTCACCGGACAGGGGGCTTAATAGCAATCAGCCCCAGCATTTT
TRBJ1-3 - TRBV7-2 - CASSSRQNSGNTIYF TGTGCCAGCAGCTCACGACAGAACTCTGGAAACACCATATATTTT
TRBJ2-2 - TRBV11-2 TRBD2 CASRSGTSGTGELFF TGTGCCAGCAGGTCCGGGACTAGCGGCACCGGGGAGCTGTTTTTT
TRBJ1-1 few TRBV5-1 - CASSFQDMNTEAFF TGCGCCAGCAGCTTCCAGGACATGAACACTGAAGCTTTCTTT
TRBJ1-1 - TRBV10-3 - CAISVQGKNTEAFF TGTGCCATCAGTGTCCAGGGGAAGAACACTGAAGCTTTCTTT
TRBJ2-4 - TRBV28 TRBD2 CASSLGLAVAKNIQYF TGTGCCAGCAGTTTAGGGCTAGCGGTAGCCAAAAACATTCAGTACTTC
TRBJ2-1 - TRBV2 TRBD2 CASRRLAGGYNEQFF TGTGCCAGCAGACGACTAGCGGGAGGATACAATGAGCAGTTCTTC
TRBJ2-1 - TRBV11-3 - CASSTLGDKEQFF TGTGCCAGCAGCACATTAGGGGACAAAGAGCAGTTCTTC
TRBJ1-1 - TRBV5-8 - CASRFQALNTEAFF TGTGCCAGCAGGTTTCAGGCGTTGAACACTGAAGCTTTCTTT
TRBJ1-6 few TRBV6-5 - CASSRGVQNSPLHF TGTGCCAGCAGTCGGGGGGTGCAAAATTCACCCCTCCACTTT
TRBJ2-5 - TRBV14 - CASSQGGINKETQYF TGTGCCAGCAGCCAAGGCGGGATCAATAAAGAGACCCAGTACTTC
TRBJ2-2 - TRBV2 - CASSESGIGELFF TGTGCCAGCAGTGAGTCAGGGATCGGGGAGCTGTTTTTT
TRBJ2-7 - TRBV6-5 TRBD1 CASSYDRGVYEQYF TGTGCCAGCAGTTATGACAGGGGGGTCTACGAGCAGTACTTC
TRBJ2-1 - TRBV5-1 TRBD1 CASSDTGTDYNEQFF TGCGCCAGCAGCGACACCGGGACAGACTACAATGAGCAGTTCTTC
TRBJ1-2 - TRBV19 TRBD1 CASSRPGTENYGYTF TGTGCCAGTAGTCGTCCCGGGACAGAGAACTATGGCTACACCTTC
TRBJ1-6 - TRBV30 - CAWSVQDNSPLHF TGTGCCTGGAGTGTACAGGATAATTCACCCCTCCACTTT
TRBJ2-7 - TRBV2 - CASSEFQDYEQYF TGTGCCAGCAGTGAGTTTCAGGACTACGAGCAGTACTTC
TRBJ2-2 - TRBV29-1 TRBD2 CSAYRTSGANTGELFF TGCAGCGCTTATCGGACTAGCGGGGCTAACACCGGGGAGCTGTTTTTT
TRBJ1-2 - TRBV5-1 - CASSSGQPPYGYTF TGCGCCAGCAGCTCCGGACAGCCGCCCTATGGCTACACCTTC
TRBJ2-1 - TRBV7-9 - CASSPGLPLEEQFF TGTGCCAGCAGCCCGGGACTTCCACTTGAGGAGCAGTTCTTC
TRBJ1-2 - TRBV2 TRBD1 CATGTTGPVGYTF TGTGCCACCGGGACGACAGGGCCTGTGGGCTACACCTTC
TRBJ2-7 - TRBV6-5 TRBD1 CASKPSGTGVYEQYF TGTGCCAGCAAGCCCTCGGGGACAGGGGTCTACGAGCAGTACTTC
TRBJ2-7 few TRBV30 - CAWSPPGGRKDEQYF TGTGCCTGGAGTCCCCCCGGGGGAAGGAAGGACGAGCAGTACTTC
TRBJ2-1 - TRBV19 TRBD2 CASSSGRVSSYNEQFF TGTGCCAGTAGCAGCGGGAGGGTAAGCTCCTACAATGAGCAGTTCTTC
TRBJ2-1 many TRBV7-2 TRBD2 CASSSQRGGQNEQFF TGTGCCAGCAGCTCCCAGCGGGGGGGCCAAAATGAGCAGTTCTTC
TRBJ2-1 - TRBV29-1 - CSVDSRGYNEQFF TGCAGCGTTGATTCAAGGGGGTACAATGAGCAGTTCTTC
TRBJ2-5 - TRBV7-2 - CASSPTRGEETQYF TGTGCCAGCAGCCCGACCCGAGGAGAAGAGACCCAGTACTTC
TRBJ2-2 - TRBV27 TRBD1 CASRMTGLGTGELFF TGTGCCAGCAGGATGACAGGGTTAGGGACCGGGGAGCTGTTTTTT
TRBJ1-1 - TRBV4-1 TRBD1 CASSLVQGQNTEAFF TGCGCCAGCAGCCTGGTACAGGGGCAGAACACTGAAGCTTTCTTT